This TCR beta chain was captured in a study of beta chain features in type 1 diabetes. As every portion of the isolated RNA was reverse transcribed, the sequencing read expressed TCRB transcripts. Data came from immunoSEQ multiplex PCR; TCRdb stores just in-frame clones and leaves some out. The profile shows 810,000 or so clones, roughly a sixth of them singletons. The CDR3 spans 14 residues. Germline V CDR1 and CDR2: MNHEY, SVGAGI. V dropped 0 bases and J dropped 4; count of bases not matched to a gene: 3. The sample consisted of naive CD4+ T cells from blood. The receptor comes from a woman aged 18-35 years in good health. The chain recombines TRBV6-5 with TRBJ2-7; TRBD1 agrees at 7 bases. As DNA, the CDR3 is TGTGCCAGCAGTTACTCGGTCAGGGGGTACGAGCAGTACTTC. Its protein product is CASSYSVRGYEQYF.